This entry concerns a single T cell receptor beta chain. Its cognate antigen is unknown. These data are taken from a study of T cell responses to AZD1222 COVID-19 vaccine. Study-wide results and caveats: Vaccine-associated CD4 TCRs spanned spike, dominant at 160-218 and 743-854. Clonal diversity may have been underestimated, and the donors were mostly white British, with more females than males. When two AZD1222 doses had been given, Spike-specific TCR breadth and depth rose.

The CDR3 is 15 residues long. The V gene's germline CDR1 is SGHRS and CDR2 YFSETQ. V lost 7 bases, J lost 4 bases, and 10 bases stayed unmatched. TCRdb's copy holds only in-frame clones and misses some; the assay was immunoSEQ multiplex PCR. The sample carries 150,000 to 200,000 clones, 80% to 95% recorded once. The sequencing here drew on peripheral blood, taken 28 days after the second AZD1222 dose. The J gene is TRBJ1-5, the V gene TRBV5-1; 8 bases match TRBD1. This receptor was identified in an adult who received the AZD1222 COVID-19 vaccine. In nucleotides, the CDR3 is TGCGCCAGCCGCGAGACAGGGGTAGCAAATCAGCCCCAGCATTTT. Its protein is CASRETGVANQPQHF.